This T cell receptor beta chain was observed in a study of PD-1 blockade in mismatch repair-deficient tumors. Overall study context: All were previously treated, progressing patients with about twelve mismatch repair-deficient cancer types.

Whole-study results and caveats: Tumor-resident clones, often absent from pretreatment blood, expanded after pembrolizumab and then contracted.

TCRs were sequenced from a few patients responding to pembrolizumab. Comments on this clone: The antigen is not known.

Assay used: immunoSEQ multiplex PCR; TCRdb lists only in-frame clones, some missing. The data contain some 120,000 clones, 88% of them singletons. The sequencing here drew on peripheral blood, taken approximately 70 weeks after starting pembrolizumab. The source of this sequence is an adult with mismatch repair-deficient cancer.

CDR3 bases: TGTGCCAGCACCGCAGGCAGCCACGAGCAGTACTTC. Protein sequence: CASTAGSHEQYF. The J gene is TRBJ2-7, the V gene TRBV28; D unresolved. Germline CDR1 MDHEN, CDR2 SYDVKM. The germline V and J ends were trimmed by 7 bases and 5 bases, with 12 bases remaining between them. This CDR3 has 12 amino acids.